These 19 T cell receptor beta chains originate from one sample sequenced in a study of OX40 agonist ivuxolimab in advanced cancers. TCRdb's copy holds only in-frame clones and misses some; the assay was immunoSEQ multiplex PCR. The profile shows 55,000 to 70,000 clones, roughly four fifths of them singletons. This sample comprised CD4+ or CD8+ T cells sorted from blood, obtained in a trial of the OX40 agonist ivuxolimab. Receptors were obtained from an adult with an advanced solid tumor such as melanoma, head and neck, liver or kidney cancer.

The chain is built from TRBV29-1 and TRBJ2-2, with 10 bases that match TRBD2. The germline CDR1 and CDR2 sequences are SQVTM and ANQGSEA. V was pared by 6 bases and J by 4 bases, with 11 bases of the junction left unmatched. The CDR3 is 16 residues long. The CDR3 sequence is CSVSWSGRVGTGELFF. CDR3 nucleotide sequence: TGCAGCGTCTCCTGGAGCGGGAGGGTCGGCACCGGGGAGCTGTTTTTT.

The genes are TRBV28 and TRBJ1-2; no definite D call. V shed 3 bases and J shed 8 bases, with 10 bases lying between them. The germline CDR1 and CDR2 sequences are MDHEN and SYDVKM. This CDR3 is built from 12 residues. The CDR3 DNA is TGTGCCAGCAGTTTCCCGGGGAGCGGCTACACCTTC. This sequence encodes CASSFPGSGYTF.

V gene TRBV19 combines with J gene TRBJ2-2; possibly TRBD1 or TRBD2 for D (6 bases each). Between the trimmed V and J ends, which lost 2 bases and 6 bases, there was a span of 13 bases. This CDR3 spans 15 amino acids. From germline, CDR1 is LNHDA and CDR2 SQIVND (reference sequence). The CDR3 protein is CASSINGGQAGELFF. The CDR3 DNA follows: TGTGCCAGTAGTATAAACGGGGGCCAGGCCGGGGAGCTGTTTTTT.

The chain couples TRBV5-1 to TRBJ2-3, with 13 bases identical to TRBD2. This CDR3 is 15 amino acids long. The junction had 3 bases not matched to a gene; V was cut back by 3 bases and J by 5 bases. CDR1 and CDR2 (germline): SGHRS, YFSETQ. For the CDR3, the DNA is TGCGCCAGCAGCTCCGGACTAGCGGGAGTAGATACGCAGTATTTT. Protein sequence: CASSSGLAGVDTQYF.

Worth noting for this clone: The junction shows a germline mismatch at one end, possibly a read error. The same CDR3 arises from other DNA sequences in this sample as well. The J gene is TRBJ1-5, the V gene TRBV10-3, with D unresolved. Germline values: CDR1 ENHRY, CDR2 SYGVKD. The CDR3 is 13 amino acids. This CDR3 is CAISASGKQPQHF. CDR3 coding DNA: TGTGCCATCAGTGCGTCGGGCAAGCAGCCCCAGCATTTT.

The chain uses TRBV2 and TRBJ1-4; possible D gene TRBD1, 5 bases. The CDR3 runs 12 residues. Germline-derived CDR1 and CDR2 are SNHLY and FYNNEI. Trimming shortened V by 9 bases and J by 5 bases, and 10 bases separated the two germline ends. CDR3 sequence reads: CASRGYNEKLFF. CDR3 sequence (DNA): TGTGCCAGTAGGGGATACAATGAAAAACTGTTTTTT.

The V and J genes are TRBV10-3 and TRBJ2-1, with TRBD2 identical over 14 bases. Germline V gene lookup returns CDR1 ENHRY and CDR2 SYGVKD. Trimming removed 6 bases from V and 6 bases from J; junction bases left unmatched: 7. There are 16 residues in the CDR3. CDR3 nucleotide sequence: TGTGCCATCAGCCCAGGGACTAGCGGGAGCTTCAATGAGCAGTTCTTC. Translating it yields CAISPGTSGSFNEQFF.

The chain joins TRBV6-6 to TRBJ2-3, with 10 bases lining up with TRBD1. The CDR3 covers 16 residues. With 2 bases clipped from V and 0 bases from J, the junction kept 2 bases outside the gene matches. The germline V gene has CDR1 MNHNY and CDR2 SVGAGI (reference sequence). This CDR3 is CASSYRTGGSTDTQYF. The CDR3 region has the DNA TGTGCCAGCAGTTACCGGACAGGGGGTAGCACAGATACGCAGTATTTT.

This clone was seen a few times. CDR3 amino acids: CASSQSRGSYGYTF. The CDR3 coding sequence is TGTGCCAGCAGCCAATCCCGGGGATCCTATGGCTACACCTTC. V is TRBV14 and J is TRBJ1-2, with unresolved D. Germline V CDR1 and CDR2: SGHDN, FVKESK. CDR3 size: 14 residues. Trimming cost V 2 bases and J 4 bases, with 11 bases left between them.

The chain combines TRBV7-8 with TRBJ1-5, with D possibly matching TRBD1 (6 bases). Trimming shortened V by 5 bases and J by 1 base, and 6 bases separated the two germline ends. The CDR3 sequence is 13 residues long. Germline loops: CDR1 SGHVS, CDR2 FQNEAQ. CDR3 residues: CASSRGSNQPQHF. CDR3 sequence (DNA): TGTGCCAGCAGCAGGGGGAGCAATCAGCCCCAGCATTTT.

A single count supports this clone. The chain links TRBV28 to TRBJ2-3; TRBD2 aligns across 13 bases. V lost 8 bases and J lost 4; bases outside the gene matches: 12. The CDR3 sequence is 17 residues long. Looked up from germline, CDR1 is MDHEN and CDR2 is SYDVKM. Written as DNA, the CDR3 is TGTGCCAGCGGGACTAGCGGGGCCCCTCCCAACCCAGATACGCAGTATTTT. Translation gives CASGTSGAPPNPDTQYF.

The genes are TRBV4-2 and TRBJ1-4, with 12 bases fitting TRBD1. The CDR3 totals 18 residues. Germline V gives CDR1 LGHNA, CDR2 YNFKEQ. The V and J ends lost 4 bases and 6 bases, in that order; junction bases with no gene match: 12. CDR3 sequence reads: CASSPGGTGGAPDEKLFF. Written as DNA, the CDR3 is TGTGCCAGCAGCCCGGGAGGGACAGGGGGCGCCCCGGATGAAAAACTGTTTTTT.

The gene calls are TRBV9 and TRBJ2-5, with D possibly matching TRBD1 (6 bases). The CDR3 covers 15 residues. Between the trimmed V and J ends, which lost 2 bases and 7 bases, there was a span of 18 bases. Germline CDR1 SGDLS, CDR2 YYNGEE. This CDR3 reads CASSVTGSNEGTQYF. CDR3 sequence (DNA): TGTGCCAGCAGCGTCACAGGGTCCAATGAGGGGACCCAGTACTTC. Full variable domain (remainder filled in from reference TRBV9 and TRBJ2-5): DSGVTQTPKHLITATGQRVTLRCSPRSGDLSVYWYQQSLDQGLQFLIQYYNGEERAKGNILERFSAQQFPDLHSELNLSSLELGDSALYFCASSVTGSNEGTQYFGPGTRLLVL.

This clone showed up just once. The chain combines TRBV27 with TRBJ1-1, with D maybe TRBD1 (6 bases). Germline V gene sequence: CDR1 MNHEY, CDR2 SMNVEV (reference sequence). The CDR3 contains 15 residues. Trimming left V 3 bases short and J 3 bases short, with 14 bases between. CDR3 sequence (DNA): TGTGCCAGCAGTTTGGACAGCCGAGGGGACACTGAAGCTTTCTTT. Amino acid sequence: CASSLDSRGDTEAFF.

The chain couples TRBV19 to TRBJ2-3; possible D gene TRBD2, 7 bases. The germline CDR1 and CDR2 sequences are LNHDA and SQIVND (reference sequence). V shed 10 bases and J shed 1 base, with 15 bases lying between them. The CDR3 loop spans 14 amino acids. The CDR3 spells CATRRGRGTDTQYF. The DNA for the CDR3 is TGTGCCACCAGGCGGGGGCGAGGCACAGATACGCAGTATTTT.

The V call is TRBV5-1, the J call TRBJ1-2, with a weak D call TRBD1 (6 bases). The CDR3 has 14 residues. Germline CDR1 SGHRS, CDR2 YFSETQ. The V gene lost 2 bases and the J gene lost 4 bases, with 12 bases spanning the gap. The CDR3 DNA is TGCGCCAGCAGCTTAAACGACAGGTCCTATGGCTACACCTTC. This gives the protein CASSLNDRSYGYTF.

The chain's CDR3 is CASSLLSANYGYTF. The CDR3, as DNA: TGTGCCAGCAGCTTGTTGTCAGCTAACTATGGCTACACCTTC. The genes are TRBV5-5 and TRBJ1-2; D unclear. Germline V gives CDR1 SGHKS, CDR2 YYEKEE (reference sequence). V lost 1 base, J lost 0 bases, and 7 bases lay in between. This CDR3 region has 14 residues.

Remarks on this clone: The germline gene is not matched at one end of the junction; a read error may be the cause. The chain couples TRBV7-7 to TRBJ1-5; D ambiguous. Germline CDR1 and CDR2: SSHAT and FNYEAQ (reference sequence). This CDR3 spans 16 amino acids. The CDR3 bases are TGTGCTAGCAGCCCCACGGGGAGTTTACCGAATCAGCCCCAGCATTTT. Translating gives CASSPTGSLPNQPQHF. The variable domain in full, completed from reference TRBV7-7 and TRBJ1-5, reads GAGVSQSPRYKVTKRGQDVTLRCDPISSHATLYWYQQALGQGPEFLTYFNYEAQPDKSGLPSDRFSAERPEGSISTLTIQRTEQRDSAMYRCASSPTGSLPNQPQHFGDGTRLSIL.

This clone was seen once. This rearrangement joins TRBV6-1 to TRBJ2-7; a possible D gene is TRBD1 (5 bases). V lost 6 bases and J lost 5, with 11 bases in between. The CDR3 contains 12 residues. Germline loops: CDR1 MNHNS, CDR2 SASEGT. The CDR3 DNA follows: TGTGCCAGCAGCTGGACACCCGACGAGCAGTACTTC. Protein sequence: CASSWTPDEQYF.